This T cell receptor beta chain was identified during a study of T cells in Graves' hyperthyroidism and ophthalmopathy. Diagnoses were established using clinical symptoms, serum thyroxine and TRAb, thyroid ultrasound and orbital computed tomography. Findings of the study overall: The model anticipated ophthalmopathy a median approximately 6.5 months pre-onset.

Germline CDR1 and CDR2: SGHTS and YDEGEE. The V and J ends lost 0 bases and 2 bases, in that order; junction bases with no gene match: 1. The CDR3 is made up of 15 amino acids. Notes on this clonotype: What it binds is not known.

RNA transcripts were the template for amplifying TCR beta CDR3 regions. During a first-round RT-PCR of the TCR CDR3, the HTBI primer set was used. MiXCR, run by TCRdb on the multiplex PCR reads, gives a single entry per CDR3 protein. The sample has about 59,000 distinct CDR3 sequences; around 50% are singletons. The TCR comes from a woman aged 55-70 years with Graves' ophthalmopathy. Material: blood. V gene TRBV5-8 combines with J gene TRBJ2-5; 10 nucleotides align to TRBD1. CDR3 DNA sequence: TGTGCCAGCAGCTTGGGGGACAGGGGACAAGAGACCCAGTACTTC. Translation: CASSLGDRGQETQYF. The full variable domain, in which reference TRBV5-8 and TRBJ2-5 provide the parts outside the CDR3, is EAGVTQSPTHLIKTRGQQATLRCSPISGHTSVYWYQQALGLGLQFLLWYDEGEERNRGNFPPRFSGRQFPNYSSELNVNALELEDSALYLCASSLGDRGQETQYFGPGTRLLVL.